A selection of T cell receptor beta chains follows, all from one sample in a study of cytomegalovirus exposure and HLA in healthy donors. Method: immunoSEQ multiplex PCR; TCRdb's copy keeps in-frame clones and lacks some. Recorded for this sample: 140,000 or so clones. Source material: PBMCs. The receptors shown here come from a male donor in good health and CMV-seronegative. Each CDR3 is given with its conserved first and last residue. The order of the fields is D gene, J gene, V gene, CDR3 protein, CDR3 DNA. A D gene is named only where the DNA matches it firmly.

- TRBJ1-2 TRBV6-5 CASSETGPYGYTF TGTGCCAGCAGTGAAACAGGGCCGTATGGCTACACCTTC
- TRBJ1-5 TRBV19 CASSSHRVTPGNQPQHF TGTGCCAGTAGTAGCCACAGGGTAACGCCGGGCAATCAGCCCCAGCATTTT
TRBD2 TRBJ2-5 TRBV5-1 CASSLGTSGYQETQYF TGCGCCAGCAGCTTGGGGACTAGCGGGTACCAAGAGACCCAGTACTTC
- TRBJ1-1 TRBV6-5 CASSPWEHGGTEAFF TGTGCCAGCAGTCCGTGGGAGCACGGGGGCACTGAAGCTTTCTTT
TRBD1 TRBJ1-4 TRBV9 CASSLTTGTGGAGNEKLFF TGTGCCAGCAGCCTTACCACCGGGACAGGGGGCGCGGGTAATGAAAAACTGTTTTTT
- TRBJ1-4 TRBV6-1 CASSQRGGDVGKLFF TGTGCCAGCAGCCAAAGGGGGGGCGATGTGGGAAAACTGTTTTTT
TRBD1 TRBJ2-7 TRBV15 CATSRSRTGGEYEQYF TGTGCCACCAGCAGATCCCGGACAGGGGGCGAGTACGAGCAGTACTTC
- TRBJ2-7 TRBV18 CASSLGQLSYEQYF TGTGCCAGCTCACTGGGGCAGCTCTCCTACGAGCAGTACTTC
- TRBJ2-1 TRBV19 CASSTMAFEQFF TGTGCCAGTAGTACCATGGCATTTGAGCAGTTCTTC
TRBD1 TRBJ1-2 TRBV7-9 CASSNTRGQGNYGYTF TGTGCCAGCAGCAATACCCGGGGACAGGGGAACTATGGCTACACCTTC
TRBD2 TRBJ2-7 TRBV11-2 CASSMGLAGGPGEQYF TGTGCCAGCAGCATGGGACTAGCGGGAGGGCCGGGGGAGCAGTACTTC
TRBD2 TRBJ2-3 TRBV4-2 CASSQDRLAGLMDTQYF TGTGCCAGCAGCCAAGATCGCCTAGCGGGGTTAATGGATACGCAGTATTTT
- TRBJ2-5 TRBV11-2 CASSPAGVRQETQYF TGTGCCAGCAGCCCAGCCGGGGTCCGCCAAGAGACCCAGTACTTC
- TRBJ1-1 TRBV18 CASSPTPGDTEAFF TGTGCCAGCTCACCCACCCCAGGGGACACTGAAGCTTTCTTT
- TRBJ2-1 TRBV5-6 CASSPGTGSYNEQFF TGTGCCAGCAGCCCCGGGACTGGCTCCTACAATGAGCAGTTCTTC
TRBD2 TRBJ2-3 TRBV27 CASSFSGMGTDTQYF TGTGCCAGCAGTTTTAGCGGGATGGGCACAGATACGCAGTATTTT
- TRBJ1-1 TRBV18 CASSPQDFDTEAFF TGTGCCAGCTCACCCCAGGATTTTGACACTGAAGCTTTCTTT